The next 21 T cell receptor beta chains were all read from a single sample in a study of naive and memory T cell subsets. Both TRBC1 and TRBC2 were covered by a beta constant-region primer of two equimolar oligonucleotides. Ligated cDNA was amplified by four rounds of PCR with nested alpha and beta constant-region primers and SP2. TCRdb reprocessed the UMI-ligation and nested PCR reads with MiXCR, giving one entry per CDR3 protein. The repertoire includes some 110,000 distinct CDR3 sequences, around 35% of them detected once, and less than 1% sits in the top ten. The material sequenced was central memory CD4+ T cells from blood. The receptors originated from a human donor in good health.

The chain links TRBV6-5 to TRBJ2-1; TRBD2 aligns across 7 bases. J was trimmed by 7 bases and V by 6 bases; bases with no gene match: 12. There are 15 residues in the CDR3. The V gene's germline CDR1 is MNHEY and CDR2 SVGAGI. In DNA, the CDR3 is TGTGCCAGCAGACCCCCTAGCGGAGCGGTAAATGAGCAGTTCTTC. Encoded protein: CASRPPSGAVNEQFF.

V and J are TRBV2 and TRBJ2-1; tentatively, D is TRBD1 (5 bases). V lost 7 bases, J lost 4 bases, and 11 bases lay in between. This CDR3 comprises 13 residues. Germline loops: CDR1 SNHLY, CDR2 FYNNEI. The CDR3 DNA is TGTGCCAGCAAAATTAACAGGTACAATGAGCAGTTCTTC. Amino acids: CASKINRYNEQFF.

The chain combines TRBV3-1 with TRBJ2-2; possibly TRBD1 for D (6 bases). Germline V CDR1 and CDR2: LGHDT, YNNKEL (reference sequence). The CDR3 is made up of 14 amino acids. Trimming stripped 8 bases from V and 1 base from J, with 11 bases between. This CDR3 is CASGGQLNTGELFF. DNA for the CDR3: TGTGCCAGCGGTGGACAGCTGAACACCGGGGAGCTGTTTTTT. Variable domain in full (rest from reference TRBV3-1 and TRBJ2-2): DTAVSQTPKYLVTQMGNDKSIKCEQNLGHDTMYWYKQDSKKFLKIMFSYNNKELIINETVPNRFSPKSPDKAHLNLHINSLELGDSAVYFCASGGQLNTGELFFGEGSRLTVL.

The genes are TRBV28 and TRBJ1-6, with 11 bases that match TRBD1. J was trimmed by 6 bases and V by 7 bases; bases with no gene match: 8. CDR3 length: 16 residues. Per germline, CDR1 MDHEN and CDR2 SYDVKM. The CDR3 DNA reads TGTGCCAGCATCATCGGACAGGGGGCAGTTAATTCACCCCTCCACTTT. Its protein product is CASIIGQGAVNSPLHF. The whole variable domain, filled in from reference TRBV28 and TRBJ1-6, reads DVKVTQSSRYLVKRTGEKVFLECVQDMDHENMFWYRQDPGLGLRLIYFSYDVKMKEKGDIPEGYSVSREKKERFSLILESASTNQTSMYLCASIIGQGAVNSPLHFGNGTRLTVT.

The sample holds a few counts of this clonotype. V and J are TRBV3-1 and TRBJ2-2, with 9 positions matching TRBD2. The V gene's germline CDR1 is LGHDT and CDR2 YNNKEL (reference sequence). CDR3 size: 16 residues. V gave up 4 bases and J gave up 4 bases; unmatched junction bases: 7. The chain's CDR3 is CASSPNSGRPTGELFF. The CDR3 DNA reads as TGTGCCAGCAGCCCCAACAGCGGGAGGCCCACCGGGGAGCTGTTTTTT.

The V and J genes are TRBV6-2 or TRBV6-3 and TRBJ2-1, with D unclear. CDR1 and CDR2 from the germline V gene are MNHEY and SVGEGT. CDR3 size: 11 residues. The V gene lost 3 bases and the J gene lost 8 bases, with 5 bases spanning the gap. The DNA of the CDR3 is TGTGCCAGCAGTTATATATATGAGCAGTTCTTC. It codes for CASSYIYEQFF.

This clonotype was observed a handful of times. V is TRBV24-1 and J is TRBJ2-3; 8 bases agree with TRBD2. The CDR3 loop spans 13 amino acids. Germline V gene lookup returns CDR1 KGHDR and CDR2 SFDVKD. Unmatched junction bases numbered 1, after V lost 5 bases and J lost 4 bases. This CDR3 is CATSVTSADTQYF. CDR3 coding DNA: TGTGCCACCAGTGTGACTAGCGCAGATACGCAGTATTTT.

The V gene is TRBV29-1, the J gene TRBJ2-1, with 9 bases lining up with TRBD2. J gave up 5 bases and V 7 bases, and 15 bases lay outside the gene matches. This CDR3 is built from 16 residues. Germline CDR1 SQVTM, CDR2 ANQGSEA. The CDR3, as DNA: TGCAGCGCCCAGGGGGGTGGCGGGAGGGCCGACAATGAGCAGTTCTTC. Encoded protein: CSAQGGGGRADNEQFF.

The genes are TRBV10-2 and TRBJ2-3; 12 nucleotides agree with TRBD2. The V gene's germline CDR1 is WSHSY and CDR2 SAAADI. This CDR3 is 19 amino acids long. The V and J ends lost 4 bases and 4 bases, in that order; junction bases with no gene match: 15. CDR3 in amino acids: CASSGRGMTSGSFADTQYF. In nucleotides, the CDR3 is TGCGCCAGCAGTGGGAGGGGGATGACTAGCGGGAGTTTCGCAGATACGCAGTATTTT.

This clonotype has only a few counts. V gene TRBV7-9 combines with J gene TRBJ1-1; a weak D match, TRBD1 (5 bases). CDR3 size: 13 residues. Germline V gene sequence: CDR1 SEHNR, CDR2 FQNEAQ (reference sequence). With 3 bases removed from V and 4 bases from J, the gap between germline ends came to 9 bases. CDR3 bases: TGTGCCAGCAGCTTCACCGGGACCACTGAAGCTTTCTTT. It is translated as CASSFTGTTEAFF.

This clonotype has more than one count but fewer than ten. The chain carries TRBV14 and TRBJ2-1, with 10 positions matching TRBD2. Germline V gene sequence: CDR1 SGHDN, CDR2 FVKESK. The ends lost 2 bases at V and 0 bases at J; junction bases unmatched: 13. This CDR3 has 20 amino acids. CDR3 sequence reads: CASSQPRVAGGLSSYNEQFF. The CDR3 region has the DNA TGTGCCAGCAGCCAACCTCGGGTAGCGGGAGGTCTAAGCTCCTACAATGAGCAGTTCTTC.

This clonotype was detected many times. V is TRBV6-5 and J is TRBJ2-3; D not certain. Trimming left V 3 bases short and J 4 bases short, with 17 bases between. The germline CDR1 and CDR2 sequences are MNHEY and SVGAGI. This CDR3 is 16 amino acids long. Here the CDR3 reads CASSYRTPKGADTQYF. CDR3 sequence (DNA): TGTGCCAGCAGTTATCGTACGCCTAAAGGAGCAGATACGCAGTATTTT.

The rearrangement joins TRBV9 to TRBJ2-4; TRBD1 matches 7 bases. V gave up 4 bases and J gave up 3 bases; unmatched junction bases: 4. CDR3 length: 14 amino acids. Germline V gene lookup returns CDR1 SGDLS and CDR2 YYNGEE. The CDR3 here is CASSHDRDKNIQYF. The CDR3 region has the DNA TGTGCCAGCAGCCACGACAGGGACAAAAACATTCAGTACTTC.

The chain couples TRBV5-1 to TRBJ2-2; 11 bases fit TRBD2. CDR3 length: 16 amino acids. V gave up 5 bases and J gave up 0 bases; unmatched junction bases: 3. Germline values: CDR1 SGHRS, CDR2 YFSETQ. CDR3 amino acids: CASSLTSGANTGELFF. The CDR3 DNA is TGCGCCAGCAGTCTGACTAGCGGGGCGAACACCGGGGAGCTGTTTTTT.

This clonotype was found a few times. The chain recombines TRBV6-5 with TRBJ2-5; 10 bases are a match to TRBD1. Germline trimming cut 5 bases from V and 6 bases from J; bases unmatched to any gene: 12. Per germline, CDR1 MNHEY and CDR2 SVGAGI. The CDR3 runs 16 residues. The CDR3 sequence: CASSGRQGAGIKTQYF. The CDR3 DNA sequence: TGTGCCAGCAGTGGTCGACAGGGGGCAGGGATAAAGACCCAGTACTTC.

The sample holds one count of this clonotype. The V call is TRBV5-6, the J call TRBJ2-3; 7 bases fit TRBD2. Germline values: CDR1 SGHDT, CDR2 YYEEEE. Trimming at V came to 5 bases and at J to 0 bases, leaving 6 bases not matched to a gene. The CDR3 extends over 15 amino acids. The CDR3 is CASSEAGLSTDTQYF. The CDR3 nucleotides read TGTGCCAGCAGTGAGGCGGGACTAAGCACAGATACGCAGTATTTT.

The rearrangement uses TRBV20-1 and TRBJ1-1, with a possible D match to TRBD1 (5 bases). V shed 4 bases and J shed 1 base, with 7 bases lying between them. In germline, CDR1 is DFQATT, CDR2 SNEGSKA (reference sequence). The CDR3 consists of 12 residues. CDR3 sequence reads: CSAIRGNTEAFF. DNA of the CDR3: TGCAGTGCTATTAGGGGGAACACTGAAGCTTTCTTT.

This clonotype has more than one count but fewer than ten. V is TRBV6-6 and J is TRBJ1-5; D remains ambiguous. The germline gives CDR1 MNHNY, CDR2 SVGAGI (reference sequence). The V and J ends lost 7 bases and 4 bases respectively, with 8 bases between them. This CDR3 region has 12 residues. CDR3 coding DNA: TGTGCCAGCATGCGGAGAAATCAGCCCCAGCATTTT. This encodes CASMRRNQPQHF.

CDR3 DNA: TGTGCCAGCAGCCCCCGACCGGGACAGGGGGCTCATGAGCAGTTCTTC. Its translation: CASSPRPGQGAHEQFF. The J gene is TRBJ2-1, the V gene TRBV9; 12 bases map to TRBD1. CDR1 SGDLS and CDR2 YYNGEE come from the germline V gene. V lost 4 bases and J lost 8; bases outside the gene matches: 10. The CDR3 is 16 residues long.

The V gene is TRBV20-1, the J gene TRBJ2-7; 9 nucleotides agree with TRBD1. The V gene's germline CDR1 is DFQATT and CDR2 SNEGSKA (reference sequence). V dropped 4 bases and J dropped 7; count of bases not matched to a gene: 8. The CDR3 contains 13 residues. CDR3 coding DNA: TGCAGTGCTATCCGGGACAGGGTTACGGAGCAGTACTTC. Its protein is CSAIRDRVTEQYF.

The rearrangement uses TRBV6-5 and TRBJ1-1; TRBD1 matches 8 bases. V shed 6 bases, J shed 4 bases, and the junction held 7 bases outside the gene matches. Germline-derived CDR1 and CDR2 are MNHEY and SVGAGI. The CDR3 is 14 amino acids. DNA of the CDR3: TGTGCCAGCAGCAATCAGGGGGCCGTCACTGAAGCTTTCTTT. Translation gives CASSNQGAVTEAFF.